This TCR beta chain was obtained from a study of spatial heterogeneity in lung cancer. Findings of the study overall: Counts that tracked tumor mutation counts were those of expanded intratumoral alpha and beta TCRs.

TCRdb used MiXCR to reprocess the 5' RACE reads, holding one entry per CDR3 protein. The sample lists over a thousand distinct CDR3 sequences; around 10% were seen once. Noted time point: sample taken at primary tumor resection. Sequencing of whole RNA from tumor, nontumor lung or frozen PBMC involved no sorting. After removal of 3 bases from V and 1 base from J, the junction contained 3 bases not matched to a gene. From germline, CDR1 is DFQATT and CDR2 SNEGSKA (reference sequence). The CDR3 runs 16 residues. As for this clonotype: Its antigen remains unknown.

This sequence originates from a male donor with early-stage non-small cell lung cancer. The rearrangement joins TRBV20-1 to TRBJ2-3, with TRBD2 matching 14 bases. The starting material was lung tumor tissue, obtained at surgery. The CDR3 is CSASGLAGGGTDTQYF. In nucleotides, the CDR3 is TGCAGTGCTAGCGGACTAGCGGGGGGAGGCACAGATACGCAGTATTTT.